This T cell receptor (beta chain) derives from a study of T cell responses to AZD1222 COVID-19 vaccine. The method was immunoSEQ multiplex PCR; TCRdb's version includes in-frame clones alone and lacks a portion of them. Among some 130,000 clones listed, 80% to 90% were seen once. CDR3 length: 12 residues. The V gene's germline CDR1 is LNHDA and CDR2 SQIVND (reference sequence). With 7 bases removed from V and 7 bases from J, the gap between germline ends came to 13 bases. The receptor was derived from an adult in good health. The sequences come from peripheral blood, collected on day 0 of AZD1222 vaccination. The rearrangement uses TRBV19 and TRBJ1-1; possible D gene TRBD1, 6 bases. The CDR3 sequence: CASKQGLGEAFF. The CDR3 DNA sequence: TGTGCCAGTAAACAGGGACTCGGTGAAGCTTTCTTT.